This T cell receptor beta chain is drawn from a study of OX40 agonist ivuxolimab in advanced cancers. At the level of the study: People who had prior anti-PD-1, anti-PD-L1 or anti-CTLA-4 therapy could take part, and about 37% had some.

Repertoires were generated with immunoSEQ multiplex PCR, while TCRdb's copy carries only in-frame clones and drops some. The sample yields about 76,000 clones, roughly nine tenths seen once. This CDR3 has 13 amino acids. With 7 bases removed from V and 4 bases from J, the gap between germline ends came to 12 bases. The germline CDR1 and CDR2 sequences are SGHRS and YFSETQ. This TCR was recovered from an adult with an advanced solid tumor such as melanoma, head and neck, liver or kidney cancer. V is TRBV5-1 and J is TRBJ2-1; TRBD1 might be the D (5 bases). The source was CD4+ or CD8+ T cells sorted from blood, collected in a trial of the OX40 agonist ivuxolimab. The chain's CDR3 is CASGPDSYNEQFF. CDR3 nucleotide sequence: TGCGCCAGCGGACCTGACAGTTACAATGAGCAGTTCTTC.